These 26 T cell receptor beta chains originate from one sample sequenced in a study of T cells in women clearing cervical HPV infection. Some clones are missing from TCRdb's copy, which holds only in-frame ones; the method was immunoSEQ multiplex PCR. This sample's table reports tens of thousands of clones. The sample taken for sequencing was blood buffy coat. The receptors shown here come from a woman between 18 and 70 years old with a cervical HPV16 infection that either progressed to CIN3+ or cleared (not recorded which).

On this clone itself: The CDR3 end lies 3 residues beyond the end of the read and is filled in from the germline J gene. This sample also contains other DNA sequences that code for the same CDR3. The V gene is TRBV18, the J gene TRBJ2-3, with 8 bases fitting TRBD2. This CDR3 comprises 18 residues. V shed 3 bases and J 1 base; nucleotides not matched to a gene: 12. Germline loops: CDR1 KGHSH, CDR2 LQKENI. The CDR3 loop reads CASSPQREYLGGTDTQYF. CDR3 bases read: TGTGCCAGCTCACCTCAGCGGGAGTATCTGGGTGGCACAGATACG. The variable domain in full, with the rest retrieved from reference TRBV18 and TRBJ2-3, is NAGVMQNPRHLVRRRGQEARLRCSPMKGHSHVYWYRQLPEEGLKFMVYLQKENIIDESGMPKERFSAEFPKEGPSILRIQQVVRGDSAAYFCASSPQREYLGGTDTQYFGPGTRLTVL.

About this clone: The CDR3 extends 3 residues past the end of the read, so its final part is completed from the germline J gene. J is TRBJ1-3 and V is TRBV19, with a tentative D call TRBD1 (6 bases). Germline V gene lookup returns CDR1 LNHDA and CDR2 SQIVND (reference sequence). V shed 6 bases and J shed 4 bases, with 13 bases lying between them. CDR3 size: 14 residues. CDR3 region: CASSVTGAGNTIYF. The part of the CDR3 DNA that was read is TGTGCCAGTAGCGTGACAGGTGCCGGAAACACC.

Points on this clone: The CDR3 is cut off 3 residues early in the read; its end comes from the germline J gene. The chain carries TRBV7-3 and TRBJ2-3; D is undetermined. The V and J ends lost 10 bases and 6 bases respectively, with 23 bases between them. The CDR3 is 15 amino acids. Looked up from germline, CDR1 is SGHTA and CDR2 is FQGTGA. CDR3 region: CATLRLRPTTDTQYF. The covered CDR3 bases are TGTGCCACCCTGAGACTTAGACCCACCACTGATACG. The full variable domain, in which reference TRBV7-3 and TRBJ2-3 provide the parts outside the CDR3, is GAGVSQTPSNKVTEKGKYVELRCDPISGHTALYWYRQSLGQGPEFLIYFQGTGAADDSGLPNDRFFAVRPEGSVSTLKIQRTERGDSAVYLCATLRLRPTTDTQYFGPGTRLTVL.

Remarks on this clone: The read halts 3 residues ahead of the CDR3 end, with the missing end drawn from the germline J gene. The rearrangement links TRBV5-1 to TRBJ2-2; weak D call: TRBD1 (6 bases). Germline CDR1 reads SGHRS; CDR2 reads YFSETQ. Trimming removed 5 bases at V and 0 bases at J, with 11 bases between. The CDR3 consists of 15 residues. CDR3 sequence: CASRGAWTNTGELFF. The covered CDR3 bases are TGCGCCAGCAGGGGGGCCTGGACGAACACCGGGGAG.

As for this clone: Coverage ceases 3 residues before the CDR3 finishes, and the germline J gene fills in the end. This chain uses TRBV2 with TRBJ2-2; 16 nucleotides match TRBD2. J gave up 5 bases and V 8 bases, and 11 bases lay outside the gene matches. The germline V gene encodes CDR1 SNHLY and CDR2 FYNNEI. The CDR3 has 18 residues. This CDR3 is CASSGLAGGPTGTGELFF. Partial CDR3 DNA: TGTGCCAGCTCGGGACTAGCGGGAGGGCCGACGGGAACCGGGGAG.

With regard to this clone: Sequencing ends 3 residues short of the CDR3 end; the germline J gene provides the rest. The rearrangement uses TRBV15 and TRBJ1-5; D gene unclear. The CDR3 runs to 15 residues. Germline V gene data show CDR1 as LNHNV and CDR2 as YYDKDF (reference sequence). V lost 8 bases and J lost 0, with 14 bases in between. This chain's CDR3 is CATGSPDFSNQPQHF. The part of the CDR3 DNA that was read is TGTGCCACCGGCTCTCCCGACTTTAGCAATCAGCCC.

In the case of this clone: The missing CDR3 end, 3 residues past where the read stops, is filled in from the germline J gene. V and J are TRBV2 and TRBJ2-7; TRBD2 aligns across 9 bases. Germline values: CDR1 SNHLY, CDR2 FYNNEI. The CDR3 sequence is 17 residues long. V lost 3 bases and J lost 6; bases outside the gene matches: 15. Incomplete CDR3 DNA: TGTGCCAGCAGTGATGTGGAGGGACTAGCAAGACCAAGCGAG. The encoded protein is CASSDVEGLARPSE. The complete CDR3 reads CASSDVEGLARPSEQYF.

Remarks on this clone: With the read ending 3 residues before the CDR3 end, the germline J gene is used to fill in that end. The chain couples TRBV19 to TRBJ2-2; TRBD2 agrees at 10 bases. V was clipped by 6 bases and J by 1 base; unmatched bases: 5. This CDR3 is built from 16 residues. The germline CDR1 and CDR2 sequences are LNHDA and SQIVND (reference sequence). The DNA read from the CDR3 is TGTGCCAGTAGGGTGGGGACTAGCGAGAACACCGGGGAG. Residues: CASRVGTSENTGE. The full CDR3 is CASRVGTSENTGELFF.

This clone counts as medium-sized by frequency. The CDR3 protein is CASSRPTGRGTDTQYF. CDR3 bases read: TGTGCCAGCAGTCGCCCGACAGGGAGGGGCACAGATACG. The V and J genes are TRBV6-2 or TRBV6-3 and TRBJ2-3, with D perhaps assigned TRBD1 or TRBD2 (7 bases each). The read falls 3 residues short of the CDR3 end, and the missing part is taken from the germline J gene. The CDR3 sequence is 16 residues long. CDR1 and CDR2 from the germline V gene are MNHEY and SVGEGT. Trimming removed 5 bases from V and 1 base from J, with 16 bases in between.

Regarding this clone: The read stops 3 residues short of the end of the CDR3; the missing end is completed from the germline J gene. The gene calls are TRBV4-1 and TRBJ2-1; no definite D call. CDR1 is MGHRA, CDR2 YSYEKL, per germline. This CDR3 is 13 amino acids long. V was cut by 2 bases and J by 8 bases, with 10 bases left in between. Partial CDR3 DNA: TGCGCCAGCAGCCAACTATTCAACGATGAG. Translating it yields CASSQLFNDE. The full-length CDR3 reads as CASSQLFNDEQFF.

Worth noting for this clone: The read stops 3 residues short of the end of the CDR3; the missing end is completed from the germline J gene. The chain has TRBV6-2 or TRBV6-3 and TRBJ1-1; D perhaps matches TRBD1 (6 bases). V was shortened by 6 bases and J by 5 bases, with 19 bases between the two germline ends. Germline V CDR1 and CDR2: MNHEY, SVGEGT. CDR3 length: 15 residues. The CDR3 sequence is CASRELTIRGTEAFF. Incomplete CDR3 DNA: TGTGCCAGCAGGGAGCTTACGATCAGGGGTACTGAA.

Note on this clone: The CDR3 end falls 3 residues outside the read, so it is completed with the germline J gene. The genes are TRBV2 and TRBJ2-1; D is perhaps TRBD2 (6 bases). The CDR3 loop spans 13 amino acids. With 6 bases removed from V and 7 bases from J, the gap between germline ends came to 13 bases. Germline V CDR1 and CDR2: SNHLY, FYNNEI. Partial CDR3 DNA: TGTGCCAGCAGGGGCGGGGCGGAAAATGAG. Its translation is CASRGGAENE. In full, the CDR3 reads CASRGGAENEQFF.

Concerning this clone itself: The CDR3 end falls 3 residues outside the read, so it is completed with the germline J gene. This chain links TRBV5-6 with TRBJ1-1; the match to TRBD1 covers 8 bases. V was pared by 0 bases and J by 0 bases, with 1 base of the junction left unmatched. Germline assignment: CDR1 SGHDT and CDR2 YYEEEE. The CDR3 consists of 15 residues. CDR3: CASSLGTGLNTEAFF. CDR3 bases read: TGTGCCAGCAGCTTGGGGACAGGGCTGAACACTGAA.

As for this clone: The read terminates 3 residues before the CDR3 end, so the remaining end is supplied by the germline J gene. V gene TRBV14 combines with J gene TRBJ2-2; 9 nucleotides align to TRBD2. Germline CDR1 is SGHDN and CDR2 is FVKESK. Losses at the gene ends were 1 base for V and 5 bases for J; bases not matched to a gene: 11. The CDR3 contains 18 residues. The CDR3 is CASSQGLAGTAGTGELFF. CDR3 DNA (partial): TGTGCCAGCAGCCAAGGGCTAGCGGGAACGGCGGGGACCGGGGAG.

Concerning this clone: The read is 3 residues too short to cover the CDR3 end, so that end is filled in from the germline J gene. J is TRBJ2-5 and V is TRBV6-1; 12 bases align to TRBD2. CDR1 MNHNS and CDR2 SASEGT come from the germline V gene. The CDR3 runs to 16 residues. V trimming: 3 bases; J trimming: 1 base; junction bases outside the gene matches: 3. CDR3 region: CASSEETSGSQETQYF. The sequenced CDR3 bases are TGTGCCAGCAGTGAGGAGACTAGCGGGAGCCAAGAGACC.

A remark on this clone: The read ends 3 residues shy of where the CDR3 ends; the end is completed using the germline J gene. The rearrangement joins TRBV5-4 to TRBJ2-1, with 8 bases aligning to TRBD2. The CDR3 is made up of 13 amino acids. V dropped 3 bases and J dropped 9; count of bases not matched to a gene: 5. Per the germline V gene, CDR1 is SGHNT and CDR2 is YYREEE (reference sequence). The CDR3 bases that were read are TGTGCCAGCAGCTACGGGGGGGTTGGTGAG. Translating gives CASSYGGVGE. The CDR3 in its entirety is CASSYGGVGEQFF.

Notes on this clone: The CDR3 is cut off 3 residues early in the read; its end comes from the germline J gene. This chain uses TRBV19 with TRBJ2-3, with D maybe TRBD2 (6 bases). Looked up from germline, CDR1 is LNHDA and CDR2 is SQIVND (reference sequence). This CDR3 has 14 residues. The CDR3 protein is CASRRDFPGQPQYF. The DNA read from the CDR3 is TGTGCCAGTCGCCGGGACTTCCCTGGCCAGCCG.

About this clone itself: The CDR3 end falls 3 residues outside the read, so it is completed with the germline J gene. The chain couples TRBV20-1 to TRBJ2-7; tentatively, D is TRBD1 (6 bases). This CDR3 contains 12 residues. V lost 6 bases, J lost 2 bases, and 11 bases lay in between. CDR1 is DFQATT and CDR2 is SNEGSKA in the germline V gene (reference sequence). CDR3 sequence reads: CSASDSTYEQYF. The CDR3 DNA, read in part, is TGCAGTGCCTCGGACAGCACCTACGAG.

The sequenced CDR3 bases are TGTGCCAGCTCACCACCCCGCGGGGATACC. Translated, it gives CASSPPRGDT. The entire CDR3 is CASSPPRGDTYTF. This chain joins TRBV18 and TRBJ1-2; D is ambiguous. The read is 3 residues too short to cover the CDR3 end, so that end is filled in from the germline J gene. The CDR3 contains 13 residues. Germline V gene data show CDR1 as KGHSH and CDR2 as LQKENI.

The CDR3 DNA, read in part, is TGTGCCAGCAGCCAAGATACTAGCGGGAGAGATACG. Translating gives CASSQDTSGRDT. The whole CDR3 is CASSQDTSGRDTQYF. V and J are TRBV4-2 and TRBJ2-3; 11 bases map to TRBD2. The read finishes 3 residues shy of the CDR3 end, and the germline J gene is used to complete it. The CDR3 extends over 15 amino acids. V dropped 0 bases and J dropped 5; count of bases not matched to a gene: 1. CDR1 and CDR2 from the germline V gene are LGHNA and YNFKEQ.

Points on this clone: Read data end 3 residues before the CDR3 end; the end is taken from the germline J gene. The chain carries TRBV2 and TRBJ1-1, with 9 bases that match TRBD1. The CDR3 loop spans 15 amino acids. The germline V gene has CDR1 SNHLY and CDR2 FYNNEI. V gave up 5 bases and J gave up 3 bases; unmatched junction bases: 7. CDR3 residues: CASSSRDRVDTEAFF. The part of the CDR3 DNA that was read is TGTGCCAGCAGTAGCCGGGACAGGGTAGACACTGAA.

Of note for this clone: The observed sequence ends 3 residues before the CDR3 terminus, with the missing tail filled in from the germline J gene. The chain employs TRBV10-3 and TRBJ2-7, with a weak D call TRBD2 (6 bases). The germline V and J ends were trimmed by 4 bases and 1 base, with 11 bases remaining between them. CDR1 is ENHRY and CDR2 is SYGVKD in the germline V gene. The CDR3 has 14 residues. The CDR3 region is CAISGGLPSYEQYF. CDR3 DNA, as far as it was read: TGTGCCATCAGTGGAGGACTACCATCCTACGAG.

Of note for this clone: The DNA ends 3 residues before the CDR3 does, and the rest of the CDR3 is filled in from the germline J gene. The rearrangement joins TRBV12-3 or TRBV12-4 to TRBJ1-1; TRBD1 aligns across 8 bases. Losses at the gene ends were 2 bases for V and 0 bases for J; bases not matched to a gene: 8. The CDR3 is made up of 17 amino acids. CDR3 protein: CASSLRAGGGMNTEAFF. CDR3 bases read: TGTGCCAGCAGTTTACGGGCAGGGGGCGGCATGAACACTGAA.

Remarks on this clone: Read data end 3 residues before the CDR3 end; the end is taken from the germline J gene. V gene TRBV6-2 or TRBV6-3 combines with J gene TRBJ1-2, with D maybe TRBD1 (5 bases). The germline V gene has CDR1 MNHEY and CDR2 SVGEGT. This CDR3 spans 16 amino acids. CDR3 amino acids: CASSYARLAGGGDYTF. CDR3 DNA, as far as it was read: TGTGCCAGCAGTTACGCTCGACTAGCGGGAGGAGGGGAC.

In the case of this clone: The read stops 3 residues short of the end of the CDR3; the missing end is completed from the germline J gene. The chain uses TRBV11-3 and TRBJ2-7; 10 nucleotides line up with TRBD2. The CDR3 length is 15 residues. The V and J ends lost 0 bases and 4 bases, in that order; junction bases with no gene match: 3. CDR1 is SGHNT and CDR2 is YENEEA in the germline V gene. CDR3 sequence reads: CASSLDPSGSYEQYF. The covered CDR3 bases are TGTGCCAGCAGCTTAGATCCTAGCGGGAGTTACGAG. Complete variable domain (other parts from reference TRBV11-3 and TRBJ2-7): EAGVVQSPRYKIIEKKQPVAFWCNPISGHNTLYWYLQNLGQGPELLIRYENEEAVDDSQLPKDRFSAERLKGVDSTLKIQPAELGDSAVYLCASSLDPSGSYEQYFGPGTRLTVT.

Notes on this clone: The read gets to within 3 residues of the CDR3 end, and the germline J gene fills in the rest. V gene TRBV4-2 combines with J gene TRBJ1-2; TRBD1 matches at 7 bases. The J segment lost 3 bases and the V segment lost 0 bases, leaving 7 bases of the junction unmatched. Germline V gene sequence: CDR1 LGHNA, CDR2 YNFKEQ. The CDR3 is 16 residues long. The covered CDR3 bases are TGTGCCAGCAGCCAAGATTTAGGGGGCCCCCACTATGGC. Its protein is CASSQDLGGPHYG. The full-length CDR3 reads as CASSQDLGGPHYGYTF.